The 15 T cell receptor beta chains given below trace back to one sample, sequenced in a study of blood T cell repertoires in COVID-19. Here immunoSEQ multiplex PCR was the method, and the copy in TCRdb shows in-frame clones only, minus some. The sample has more than 250,000 clones, around 89% seen once. The sample was peripheral blood. The receptors stem from a man in his late teens or twenties who had recovered from COVID-19.

The chain has TRBV6-5 and TRBJ1-1; no clear D gene. V lost 2 bases, J lost 0 bases, and 10 bases lay in between. This CDR3 spans 15 amino acids. Germline CDR1 MNHEY, CDR2 SVGAGI. The CDR3 nucleotides are TGTGCCAGCAGTTACGGTTCGGCGGTGAACACTGAAGCTTTCTTT. Residues: CASSYGSAVNTEAFF.

The gene calls are TRBV6-5 and TRBJ1-2, with D hard to call. The V and J ends lost 10 bases and 4 bases respectively, with 7 bases between them. Germline values: CDR1 MNHEY, CDR2 SVGAGI. The CDR3 sequence is 10 residues long. In nucleotides, the CDR3 is TGTGCCACCTACGCCTATGGCTACACCTTC. It translates to CATYAYGYTF.

The chain couples TRBV11-3 to TRBJ1-1; D unresolved. CDR1 is SGHNT and CDR2 is YENEEA in the germline V gene. This CDR3 has 14 amino acids. V was trimmed by 0 bases and J by 1 base, leaving 6 bases between them. CDR3 region: CASSLDGENTEAFF. CDR3 coding DNA: TGTGCCAGCAGCTTAGATGGAGAGAACACTGAAGCTTTCTTT.

The sample holds a few counts of this clone. V and J are TRBV4-1 and TRBJ2-1, with 11 bases lining up with TRBD2. This CDR3 comprises 16 residues. Germline CDR1 reads MGHRA; CDR2 reads YSYEKL. The ends lost 0 bases at V and 9 bases at J; junction bases unmatched: 7. The CDR3 coding sequence is TGCGCCAGCAGCCAAGAAGGGACTAGCGGCAAAGGTGAGCAGTTCTTC. This gives the protein CASSQEGTSGKGEQFF.

A few counts support this clone. The V gene is TRBV5-6, the J gene TRBJ2-5; tentatively, D is TRBD2 (6 bases). V lost 5 bases and J 0 bases, leaving 14 bases between the germline ends. The V gene's germline CDR1 is SGHDT and CDR2 YYEEEE. This CDR3 is 15 amino acids long. The CDR3 loop reads CASSPSGGYQETQYF. The CDR3, as DNA: TGTGCCAGCAGTCCCTCTGGAGGGTACCAAGAGACCCAGTACTTC.

V is TRBV6-5 and J is TRBJ1-2; 7 nucleotides align to TRBD1. The CDR3 spans 14 residues. Germline-derived CDR1 and CDR2 are MNHEY and SVGAGI. The V segment lost 7 bases and the J segment 4 bases; nucleotides outside the gene matches: 9. CDR3 protein: CASTGDSEFYGYTF. The CDR3 nucleotides read TGTGCCAGCACTGGGGACAGCGAGTTCTATGGCTACACCTTC.

This clone has only a few counts. V usage is TRBV4-1 and J usage is TRBJ2-7, with 7 nucleotides matching TRBD2. The CDR3 consists of 15 residues. CDR1 is MGHRA, CDR2 YSYEKL, per germline. With 0 bases clipped from V and 0 bases from J, the junction kept 2 bases outside the gene matches. The CDR3, as DNA: TGCGCCAGCAGCCAAGAGTCTAGCGGCTCCTACGAGCAGTACTTC. This gives the protein CASSQESSGSYEQYF.

The rearrangement links TRBV2 to TRBJ2-7; TRBD1 matches 9 bases. CDR1 is SNHLY, CDR2 FYNNEI, per germline. The CDR3 contains 15 residues. V lost 8 bases, J lost 4 bases, and 12 bases stayed unmatched. The DNA for the CDR3 is TGTGCCAGCGCCCGGGACAGGGCGGGCCTTTACGAGCAGTACTTC. It specifies CASARDRAGLYEQYF.

The chain recombines TRBV9 with TRBJ2-7; D call uncertain. V shed 0 bases and J shed 0 bases, with 10 bases lying between them. CDR1 is SGDLS and CDR2 is YYNGEE in the germline V gene. The CDR3 consists of 15 residues. The CDR3 DNA is TGTGCCAGCAGCGTAGGGGCAGCCCTCTCCTACGAGCAGTACTTC. Protein: CASSVGAALSYEQYF.

This chain uses TRBV3-1 (or the pseudogene TRBV3-2) with TRBJ2-3; tentative D call: TRBD2 (5 bases). CDR1 and CDR2 (germline): LGHDT, YNNKEL (reference sequence). The CDR3 runs to 16 residues. V shed 1 base and J shed 3 bases, with 14 bases lying between them. The CDR3 region has the DNA TGTGCCAGCAGCCAAGTACGACCCGCGGGTACAGATACGCAGTATTTT. This translates into CASSQVRPAGTDTQYF.

This clone was seen only a few times. The V gene is TRBV2, the J gene TRBJ1-2, with 9 bases fitting TRBD1. CDR1 is SNHLY, CDR2 FYNNEI, per germline. Germline trimming cut 5 bases from V and 2 bases from J; bases unmatched to any gene: 9. The CDR3 runs to 16 residues. CDR3: CASSPGTGTRNYGYTF. The CDR3 coding sequence is TGTGCCAGCAGTCCCGGGACAGGGACTAGGAACTATGGCTACACCTTC.

A few counts support this clone. The rearrangement links TRBV10-2 to TRBJ1-5, with a tentative D call TRBD1 (6 bases). The CDR3 sequence is 13 residues long. Germline CDR1 reads WSHSY; CDR2 reads SAAADI. Trimming cost V 6 bases and J 4 bases, with 10 bases left between them. The CDR3 region is CASSQGFNQPQHF. CDR3 in DNA: TGCGCCAGCAGCCAGGGGTTTAATCAGCCCCAGCATTTT.

The rearrangement joins TRBV2 to TRBJ2-7; TRBD2 agrees at 11 bases. The CDR3 loop spans 14 amino acids. With V trimmed by 4 bases and J by 4 bases, 3 bases remained unmatched. Germline-derived CDR1 and CDR2 are SNHLY and FYNNEI. CDR3 nucleotides: TGTGCCAGCAGTGTTGCTAGCGGGAGGTACGAGCAGTACTTC. It codes for CASSVASGRYEQYF.

This clone was seen a single time. V is TRBV9 and J is TRBJ1-1; maybe TRBD1 (5 bases). V lost 0 bases to trimming and J lost 0 bases, with 9 bases between them. Germline lookup yields CDR1 SGDLS and CDR2 YYNGEE. The CDR3 loop spans 15 amino acids. The chain's CDR3 is CASSVGGTLNTEAFF. The CDR3 DNA is TGTGCCAGCAGCGTAGGGGGGACTTTGAACACTGAAGCTTTCTTT.

This clone came up once. The rearrangement links TRBV29-1 to TRBJ2-7; D possibly corresponds to TRBD1 (6 bases). Germline V lookup: CDR1 SQVTM, CDR2 ANQGSEA. The V end was cut by 5 bases, the J end by 6 bases, with 14 bases between. The CDR3 is made up of 12 amino acids. CDR3 loop: CSVLLGAGEQYF. The CDR3 DNA sequence: TGCAGCGTTCTGTTGGGGGCGGGCGAGCAGTACTTC.